These 29 T cell receptor beta chains originate from one sample sequenced in a study of blood T cells in healthy people across ages. With a J-beta primer mix and a sample-barcoded 5' primer, a second PCR ran about 7 to 11 cycles. TCRdb processed the 5' RACE reads anew with MiXCR; each CDR3 protein has one entry. Here the sample spans about 1.4 million distinct CDR3 sequences, 59% being singletons. Sequencing was carried out using blood. These receptors were taken from a man between 18 and 29 years old in good health.

This clonotype was observed a single time. This chain connects TRBV29-1 to TRBJ1-2; no reliable D call. The CDR3 spans 14 residues. Per the germline V gene, CDR1 is SQVTM and CDR2 is ANQGSEA. V was clipped by 6 bases and J by 0 bases, with 14 bases between them. The CDR3 region is CSVGLGSANYGYTF. The CDR3 DNA reads TGCAGCGTCGGCCTGGGTTCAGCTAACTATGGCTACACCTTC.

The rearrangement links TRBV20-1 to TRBJ2-7, with a tentative D call TRBD2 (5 bases). CDR3 length: 12 amino acids. Trimming removed 3 bases from V and 3 bases from J, with 9 bases in between. Germline V CDR1 and CDR2: DFQATT, SNEGSKA (reference sequence). CDR3 DNA sequence: TGCAGTGCTAGGGACTTCCACTACGAGCAGTACTTC. Its translation is CSARDFHYEQYF.

The genes are TRBV2 and TRBJ1-1; weak D call: TRBD1 (6 bases). V lost 1 base and J 0 bases, leaving 9 bases between the germline ends. The germline gives CDR1 SNHLY, CDR2 FYNNEI. The CDR3 runs to 15 residues. CDR3 DNA sequence: TGTGCCAGCAGTGAAGACCAGGGGATGAACACTGAAGCTTTCTTT. Residues: CASSEDQGMNTEAFF.

The chain employs TRBV6-5 and TRBJ2-1, with TRBD2 identical over 8 bases. The CDR3 spans 17 residues. CDR1 is MNHEY, CDR2 SVGAGI, per germline. Unmatched junction bases numbered 10, after V lost 4 bases and J lost 2 bases. The CDR3 reads CASSSPRGGMTYNEQFF. CDR3 in DNA: TGTGCCAGCAGTTCCCCGCGCGGGGGGATGACCTACAATGAGCAGTTCTTC.

A few counts support this clonotype. The chain employs TRBV4-2 and TRBJ2-3; the D gene is possibly TRBD2 (5 bases). With 0 bases removed from V and 1 base from J, the gap between germline ends came to 14 bases. The CDR3 totals 17 residues. Germline CDR1 LGHNA, CDR2 YNFKEQ. In nucleotides, the CDR3 is TGTGCCAGCAGCCAAGATCTGAGGGCTGGGGGCACAGATACGCAGTATTTT. Protein: CASSQDLRAGGTDTQYF.

This clonotype has only one observation. The V gene is TRBV19, the J gene TRBJ2-5; no clear D. V lost 6 bases and J 0 bases, leaving 11 bases between the germline ends. The CDR3 contains 14 residues. Germline V gene lookup returns CDR1 LNHDA and CDR2 SQIVND (reference sequence). The DNA of the CDR3 is TGTGCCAGTAGCAAGTCCCTGTACCAAGAGACCCAGTACTTC. Translated: CASSKSLYQETQYF.

This clonotype was recorded once. This chain links TRBV2 with TRBJ2-3; the match to TRBD2 covers 13 bases. J lost 2 bases, V lost 6 bases, and 2 bases had no gene match. CDR1 SNHLY and CDR2 FYNNEI come from the germline V gene. The length of the CDR3 is 15 residues. This CDR3 is CASSGLAGATDTQYF. In nucleotides, the CDR3 is TGTGCCAGCAGCGGACTAGCGGGAGCCACAGATACGCAGTATTTT.

The sample holds a few counts of this clonotype. The chain joins TRBV5-5 to TRBJ2-3, with TRBD2 identical over 13 bases. The CDR3 is made up of 18 amino acids. Germline-derived CDR1 and CDR2 are SGHKS and YYEKEE (reference sequence). Germline trimming cut 3 bases from V and 0 bases from J; bases unmatched to any gene: 7. CDR3 bases: TGTGCCAGCAGCTGGCCCGGGACTAGCGGGACTAGCACAGATACGCAGTATTTT. Its translation is CASSWPGTSGTSTDTQYF.

The chain links TRBV10-3 to TRBJ1-2; the match to TRBD1 covers 8 bases. CDR1 and CDR2 from the germline V gene are ENHRY and SYGVKD. With 3 bases clipped from V and 7 bases from J, the junction kept 7 bases outside the gene matches. The CDR3 contains 14 residues. The CDR3 region is CAISEPTGELGYTF. Written as DNA, the CDR3 is TGTGCCATCAGTGAACCGACAGGGGAGCTTGGCTACACCTTC.

A note on this clonotype: One end of the junction varies from germline; a read error may be responsible. The rearrangement uses TRBV7-2 and TRBJ1-2, with 7 bases lining up with TRBD1. Germline assignment: CDR1 SGHTA and CDR2 FQGNSA. The CDR3 runs 14 residues. The CDR3 bases are TGTGCCTGCAGCTGGGACAGTAATAACTATGGCTACACCTTC. Translation: CACSWDSNNYGYTF.

This chain joins TRBV7-9 and TRBJ1-4; D unclear. Trimming took 3 bases from V and 7 from J, leaving 15 bases between them. The germline V gene has CDR1 SEHNR and CDR2 FQNEAQ (reference sequence). The CDR3 contains 15 residues. The CDR3, as DNA: TGTGCCAGCAGCTTTCAAGGACTAGGAGGTGAAAAACTGTTTTTT. This sequence encodes CASSFQGLGGEKLFF.

The sample holds one count of this clonotype. The genes are TRBV6-5 and TRBJ1-2, with 7 positions matching TRBD1. The CDR3 consists of 16 residues. The germline gives CDR1 MNHEY, CDR2 SVGAGI. Trimming removed 0 bases from V and 0 bases from J; junction bases left unmatched: 4. CDR3 loop: CASSYSGTVSNYGYTF. The CDR3 nucleotides are TGTGCCAGCAGTTACTCGGGGACAGTATCTAACTATGGCTACACCTTC.

V is TRBV20-1 and J is TRBJ2-1; TRBD2 agrees at 11 bases. CDR3 size: 14 residues. The trim removed 5 bases at V and 6 bases at J, leaving 6 bases unmatched. Germline CDR1 reads DFQATT; CDR2 reads SNEGSKA (reference sequence). The CDR3: CSALWTSGPNEQFF. As DNA, the CDR3 is TGCAGTGCTCTATGGACTAGCGGGCCCAATGAGCAGTTCTTC.

This clonotype was detected once. V is TRBV29-1 and J is TRBJ1-2, with D unclear. The V end lost 0 bases, the J end lost 8 bases, and 19 bases lay between the germline ends. Germline-derived CDR1 and CDR2 are SQVTM and ANQGSEA. The CDR3 is made up of 15 amino acids. The DNA for the CDR3 is TGCAGCGTTGAAGATCCCGGGGATTCTGGCCAGGGCTACACCTTC. Protein sequence: CSVEDPGDSGQGYTF.

The chain carries TRBV4-3 and TRBJ1-5, with no clear D. This CDR3 has 13 residues. V lost 1 base to trimming and J lost 6 bases, with 7 bases between them. Germline values: CDR1 LGHNA, CDR2 YSLEER. For the CDR3, the DNA is TGCGCCAGCAGCCAAGCCAAGAGTCAGCCCCAGCATTTT. Protein product: CASSQAKSQPQHF.

This clonotype was observed a few times. The gene calls are TRBV29-1 and TRBJ1-1; D gene ambiguous. Germline CDR1 is SQVTM and CDR2 is ANQGSEA. Trimming removed 6 bases at V and 0 bases at J, with 8 bases between. The CDR3 loop spans 12 amino acids. CDR3 in amino acids: CSVGLMNTEAFF. CDR3 coding DNA: TGCAGCGTCGGACTGATGAACACTGAAGCTTTCTTT. Complete variable domain (other parts from reference TRBV29-1 and TRBJ1-1): SAVISQKPSRDICQRGTSLTIQCQVDSQVTMMFWYRQQPGQSLTLIATANQGSEATYESGFVIDKFPISRPNLTFSTLTVSNMSPEDSSIYLCSVGLMNTEAFFGQGTRLTVV.

The chain combines TRBV10-3 with TRBJ2-4; a weak D match, TRBD2 (6 bases). This CDR3 is 15 amino acids long. With 2 bases removed from V and 13 bases from J, the gap between germline ends came to 21 bases. Germline CDR1 is ENHRY and CDR2 is SYGVKD. The chain's CDR3 is CAISEGQGLRMEQYF. The CDR3 DNA reads TGTGCCATCAGTGAGGGGCAGGGACTCCGTATGGAGCAGTACTTC.

This chain connects TRBV5-1 to TRBJ2-5; TRBD2 matches at 7 bases. Germline V gene sequence: CDR1 SGHRS, CDR2 YFSETQ. The CDR3 length is 14 residues. V dropped 3 bases and J dropped 3; count of bases not matched to a gene: 5. The CDR3, as DNA: TGCGCCAGCAGCTCCCCCGGGACTAAAGAGACCCAGTACTTC. Its translation is CASSSPGTKETQYF.

This clonotype showed up just once. V and J are TRBV2 and TRBJ2-2; the match to TRBD2 covers 14 bases. The CDR3 runs to 15 residues. V was pared by 7 bases and J by 6 bases, with 4 bases of the junction left unmatched. From germline, CDR1 is SNHLY and CDR2 FYNNEI. CDR3 coding DNA: TGTGCCAGCAAGAGACTAGCGGGAGGGGCCGGGGAGCTGTTTTTT. Encoded protein: CASKRLAGGAGELFF.

The V call is TRBV20-1, the J call TRBJ2-7; the match to TRBD2 covers 12 bases. The CDR3 loop spans 14 amino acids. Germline V CDR1 and CDR2: DFQATT, SNEGSKA (reference sequence). V dropped 5 bases and J dropped 7; count of bases not matched to a gene: 9. The CDR3 region has the DNA TGCAGTGCTGAAGTTACTAGCGGGGGGCCGGAGCAGTACTTC. This encodes CSAEVTSGGPEQYF.

The rearrangement uses TRBV29-1 and TRBJ2-6; tentatively, D is TRBD1 (5 bases). In germline, CDR1 is SQVTM, CDR2 ANQGSEA. There are 15 residues in the CDR3. V gave up 3 bases and J gave up 0 bases, with 9 bases separating them. This CDR3 reads CSVEDKTSGANVLTF. The CDR3 coding sequence is TGCAGCGTTGAGGACAAAACCTCTGGGGCCAACGTCCTGACTTTC.

This clonotype was observed a few times. V and J are TRBV27 and TRBJ2-3; 9 nucleotides align to TRBD1. The ends lost 2 bases at V and 4 bases at J; junction bases unmatched: 4. The germline V gene encodes CDR1 MNHEY and CDR2 SMNVEV (reference sequence). There are 15 residues in the CDR3. CDR3 nucleotide sequence: TGTGCCAGCAGTTTAGGAACAGGGGGCTCAGATACGCAGTATTTT. Its protein product is CASSLGTGGSDTQYF.

The chain uses TRBV4-3 and TRBJ2-1; D remains unclear. The CDR3 contains 15 residues. Per the germline V gene, CDR1 is LGHNA and CDR2 is YSLEER. V lost 6 bases, J lost 0 bases, and 12 bases lay in between. CDR3 residues: CASRTAESSYNEQFF. The CDR3, as DNA: TGCGCCAGCAGAACCGCGGAAAGCTCCTACAATGAGCAGTTCTTC.

V usage is TRBV12-3 or TRBV12-4 and J usage is TRBJ2-1, with TRBD2 matching 7 bases. Losses at the gene ends were 5 bases for V and 3 bases for J; bases not matched to a gene: 7. There are 15 residues in the CDR3. This CDR3 reads CASSTVAGVYNEQFF. CDR3 sequence (DNA): TGTGCCAGCAGTACCGTAGCGGGTGTCTACAATGAGCAGTTCTTC.

J is TRBJ2-7 and V is TRBV20-1; 7 bases line up with TRBD1. The CDR3 totals 15 residues. J was trimmed by 2 bases and V by 7 bases; bases with no gene match: 14. In germline, CDR1 is DFQATT, CDR2 SNEGSKA (reference sequence). In DNA, the CDR3 is TGCAGTGTGCCGCCCGGGACAGCCAGACCCTACGAGCAGTACTTC. Translating it yields CSVPPGTARPYEQYF.

The gene calls are TRBV20-1 and TRBJ2-7; 8 nucleotides line up with TRBD1. The CDR3 is 13 amino acids. V dropped 3 bases and J dropped 10; count of bases not matched to a gene: 11. From germline, CDR1 is DFQATT and CDR2 SNEGSKA (reference sequence). CDR3 residues: CSARETGDRVQYF. The CDR3 DNA follows: TGCAGTGCTAGGGAGACAGGGGATCGCGTTCAGTACTTC.

Only one count was recorded for this clonotype. A read error may produce the germline difference seen at one junction end. CDR3 sequence: CARSPTGDLGVYEQYF. In nucleotides, the CDR3 is TGTGCCCGCAGTCCTACAGGGGATTTGGGCGTCTACGAGCAGTACTTC. The gene calls are TRBV7-9 and TRBJ2-7; TRBD1 aligns across 7 bases. The CDR3 extends over 16 amino acids. Germline V gives CDR1 SEHNR, CDR2 FQNEAQ (reference sequence).

This chain joins TRBV7-2 and TRBJ2-1, with TRBD2 identical over 12 bases. The CDR3 covers 17 residues. Germline CDR1 and CDR2: SGHTA and FQGNSA. V was clipped by 4 bases and J by 4 bases; unmatched bases: 8. This CDR3 reads CASSSGPSGGGYNEQFF. Here the CDR3 DNA reads TGTGCCAGCAGCTCAGGGCCTAGCGGGGGGGGATACAATGAGCAGTTCTTC.

The table lists this clonotype with a few counts. The chain carries TRBV6-5 and TRBJ2-3; 13 nucleotides align to TRBD2. Per germline, CDR1 MNHEY and CDR2 SVGAGI. The CDR3 runs to 16 residues. Trimming at V came to 4 bases and at J to 5 bases, leaving 6 bases not matched to a gene. CDR3 nucleotide sequence: TGTGCCAGCAGTTTGACTAGCGGGAGGTACTTAGATACGCAGTATTTT. Its protein product is CASSLTSGRYLDTQYF.